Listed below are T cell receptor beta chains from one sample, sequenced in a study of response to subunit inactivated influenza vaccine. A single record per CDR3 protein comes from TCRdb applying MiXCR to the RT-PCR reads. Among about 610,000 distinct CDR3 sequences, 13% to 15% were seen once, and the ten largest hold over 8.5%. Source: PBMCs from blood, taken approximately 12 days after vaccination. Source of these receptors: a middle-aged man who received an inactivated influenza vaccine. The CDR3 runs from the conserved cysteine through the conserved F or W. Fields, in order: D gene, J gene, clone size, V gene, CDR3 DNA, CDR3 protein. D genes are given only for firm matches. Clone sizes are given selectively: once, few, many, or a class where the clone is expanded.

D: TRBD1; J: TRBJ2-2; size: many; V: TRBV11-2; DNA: TGTGCCAGCAGCAAGGGACAGGCGCTACTAAACACCGGGGAGCTGTTTTTT; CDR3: CASSKGQALLNTGELFF
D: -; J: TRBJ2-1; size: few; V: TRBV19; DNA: TGTGCCAGTAGTATTGGCAGGACGAATGAGCAGTTCTTC; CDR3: CASSIGRTNEQFF
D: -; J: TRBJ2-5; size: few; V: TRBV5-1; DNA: TGCGCCAGCAGCTTATCCCAGGGGGGAGAGACCCAGTACTTC; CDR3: CASSLSQGGETQYF
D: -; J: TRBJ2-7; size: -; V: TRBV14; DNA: TGTGCCAGCAGCCAAGCGGAGGGAGGCGAGCAGTACTTC; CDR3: CASSQAEGGEQYF
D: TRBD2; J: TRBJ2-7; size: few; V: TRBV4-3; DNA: TGCGCCAGCAGCCAATGGCGGGGGGGCCCCTACGAGCAGTACTTC; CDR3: CASSQWRGGPYEQYF
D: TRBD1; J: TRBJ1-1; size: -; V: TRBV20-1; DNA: TGCAGTGCTGCCAATGTAGACAGGGGGCTGAACACTGAAGCTTTCTTT; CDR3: CSAANVDRGLNTEAFF
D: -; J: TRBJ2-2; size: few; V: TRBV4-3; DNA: TGCGCCAGCAGCCTCACCGTTCGACGGGGCACCGGGGAGCTGTTTTTT; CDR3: CASSLTVRRGTGELFF
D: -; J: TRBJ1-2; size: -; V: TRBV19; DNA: TGTGCCAGTAGTATAGATCCGGCATATGGCTACACCTTC; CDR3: CASSIDPAYGYTF
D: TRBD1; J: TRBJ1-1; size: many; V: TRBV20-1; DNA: TGCAGTGCTCAACTCAGACAGGGGGCGGAAGCTTTCTTT; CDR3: CSAQLRQGAEAFF
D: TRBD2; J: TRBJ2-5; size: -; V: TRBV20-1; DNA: TGCAGTGTCCAATCCACCGGGACTAGGAGGAAGACCCAGTACTTC; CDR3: CSVQSTGTRRKTQYF
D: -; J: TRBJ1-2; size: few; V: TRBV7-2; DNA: TGTGCCAGCAGCTTATCCGGGGCCCGTGGGGGCTACACCTTC; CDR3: CASSLSGARGGYTF
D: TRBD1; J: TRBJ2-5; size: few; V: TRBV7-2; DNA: TGTGCCAGCAGCCAGTTTTCGGGCAGGGGGTTACAAGAGACCCAGTACTTC; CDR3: CASSQFSGRGLQETQYF
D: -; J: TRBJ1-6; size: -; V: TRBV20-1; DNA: TGCAGTGCTAGAGATTTGGGCAGGGGTTCGGCTAATTCACCCCTCCACTTT; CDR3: CSARDLGRGSANSPLHF